The rows below give T cell receptor beta chains drawn from one sample of a study of control samples from healthy donors and cancer patients. Profiling relied on immunoSEQ multiplex PCR, and the TCRdb table lists in-frame clones only, not all of them. The data hold 35,000 to 50,000 clones, with approximately 89% observed a single time. The specimen sequenced was PBMCs. Receptors were obtained from a woman aged 60-75 years with lung cancer. Both conserved end residues are part of each CDR3. A D gene is named only where the DNA matches it firmly. Where a row states a size, it is once, few, many or the class of an expanded clone; other rows omit it.

>NA|NA|TRBV6-5|TRBJ1-1
CASSTTPGTEAFF
TGTGCCAGCAGCACCACGCCCGGGACTGAAGCTTTCTTT
>NA|NA|TRBV11-2|TRBJ2-2
CASSSRGLEMVFF
TGTGCCAGCAGCTCCCGGGGTTTGGAGATGGTGTTTTTT
>NA|NA|TRBV4-1|TRBJ1-5
CASSQGGQPQHF
TGCGCCAGCAGCCAAGGGGGGCAGCCCCAGCATTTT
>NA|NA|TRBV7-9|TRBJ2-5
CASSLVGETQYF
TGTGCCAGCAGCTTAGTAGGAGAGACCCAGTACTTC
>NA|few|TRBV12-3/TRBV12-4|TRBJ2-7
CASSQPGLVEQYF
TGTGCCAGCAGTCAGCCGGGACTCGTCGAGCAGTACTTC
>NA|NA|TRBV27|TRBJ2-1
CASSLFGTRRNEQFF
TGTGCCAGCAGTCTCTTCGGGACCAGACGGAATGAGCAGTTCTTC
>NA|NA|TRBV28|TRBJ1-1
CASRPPRGLNTEAFF
TGTGCCAGCAGGCCCCCGAGGGGTTTGAACACTGAAGCTTTCTTT
>TRBD1|NA|TRBV6-5|TRBJ1-1
CASSYTTGGPEAFF
TGTGCCAGCAGTTACACAACAGGGGGCCCTGAAGCTTTCTTT
>NA|NA|TRBV5-4|TRBJ2-2
CASSREKYTGELFF
TGTGCCAGCTCCCGGGAGAAGTACACCGGGGAGCTGTTTTTT
>NA|NA|TRBV11-3|TRBJ2-7
CASSLGPGSEQYF
TGTGCCAGCAGCTTAGGGCCAGGGAGCGAGCAGTACTTC
>TRBD2|NA|TRBV11-3|TRBJ2-3
CASSLFIGLADRTDTQYF
TGTGCCAGCAGCTTATTTATCGGCCTAGCGGATCGCACAGATACGCAGTATTTT
>NA|NA|TRBV6-6|TRBJ2-2
CASSYSKGTGELFF
TGTGCCAGCAGTTACTCGAAAGGGACCGGGGAGCTGTTTTTT
>TRBD1|NA|TRBV20-1|TRBJ1-2
CSASPGTGAYGYTF
TGCAGTGCCAGTCCCGGGACAGGGGCCTATGGCTACACCTTC
>NA|NA|TRBV13|TRBJ2-2
CASSLGLVAVNTGELFF
TGTGCCAGCAGCTTAGGCCTAGTCGCGGTGAACACCGGGGAGCTGTTTTTT
>NA|NA|TRBV27|TRBJ1-5
CASSNGESGEYQPQHF
TGTGCCAGCAGCAACGGCGAGTCAGGGGAATATCAGCCCCAGCATTTT
>TRBD2|NA|TRBV7-9|TRBJ2-5
CASSLVALAGAETQYF
TGTGCCAGCAGCTTAGTTGCTCTAGCGGGAGCAGAGACCCAGTACTTC
>TRBD2|NA|TRBV9|TRBJ2-1
CASSVGGRENEQFF
TGTGCCAGCAGCGTAGGCGGGAGAGAAAATGAGCAGTTCTTC
>NA|NA|TRBV7-6|TRBJ1-1
CASSRMENTEAFF
TGTGCCAGCAGCAGGATGGAGAACACTGAAGCTTTCTTT
>NA|NA|TRBV21-1|TRBJ2-3
CARGTSGRSTDTQYF
TGTGCCAGGGGGACTAGCGGGAGGAGCACAGATACGCAGTATTTT
>TRBD1|few|TRBV7-9|TRBJ1-1
CASSLGVSAGGTEAFF
TGTGCCAGCAGCTTAGGAGTTTCGGCAGGGGGGACTGAAGCTTTCTTT